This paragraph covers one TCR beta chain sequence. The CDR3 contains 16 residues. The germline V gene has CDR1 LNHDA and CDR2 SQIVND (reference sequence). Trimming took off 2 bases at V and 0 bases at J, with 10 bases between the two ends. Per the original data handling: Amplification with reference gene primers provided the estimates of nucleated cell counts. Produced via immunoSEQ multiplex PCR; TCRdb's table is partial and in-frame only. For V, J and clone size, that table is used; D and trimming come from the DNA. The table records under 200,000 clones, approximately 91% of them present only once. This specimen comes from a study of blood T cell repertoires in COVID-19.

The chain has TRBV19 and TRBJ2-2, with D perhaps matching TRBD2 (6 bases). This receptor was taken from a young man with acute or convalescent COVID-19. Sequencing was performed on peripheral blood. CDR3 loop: CASSIFGGTNTGELFF. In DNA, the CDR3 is TGTGCCAGTAGTATATTTGGAGGGACGAACACCGGGGAGCTGTTTTTT.